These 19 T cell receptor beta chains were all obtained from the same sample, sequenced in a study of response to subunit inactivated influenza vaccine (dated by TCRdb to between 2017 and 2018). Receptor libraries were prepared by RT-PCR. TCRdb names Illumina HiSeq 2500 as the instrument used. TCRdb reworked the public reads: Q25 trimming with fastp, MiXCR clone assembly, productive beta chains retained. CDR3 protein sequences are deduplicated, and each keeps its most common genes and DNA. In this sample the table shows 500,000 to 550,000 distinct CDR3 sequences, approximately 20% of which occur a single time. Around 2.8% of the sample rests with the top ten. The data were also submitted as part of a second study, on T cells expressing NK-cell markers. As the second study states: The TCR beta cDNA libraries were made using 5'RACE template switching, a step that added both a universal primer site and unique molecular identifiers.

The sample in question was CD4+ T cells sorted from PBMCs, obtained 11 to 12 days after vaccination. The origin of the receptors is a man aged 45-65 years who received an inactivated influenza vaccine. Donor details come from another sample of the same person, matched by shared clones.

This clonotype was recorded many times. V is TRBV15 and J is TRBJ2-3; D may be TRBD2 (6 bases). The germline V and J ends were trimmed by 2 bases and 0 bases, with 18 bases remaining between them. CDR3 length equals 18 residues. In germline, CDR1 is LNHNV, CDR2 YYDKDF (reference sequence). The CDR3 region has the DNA TGTGCCACCAGCAGACTACCAGCGGGTTCCTCTAGCACAGATACGCAGTATTTT. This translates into CATSRLPAGSSSTDTQYF.

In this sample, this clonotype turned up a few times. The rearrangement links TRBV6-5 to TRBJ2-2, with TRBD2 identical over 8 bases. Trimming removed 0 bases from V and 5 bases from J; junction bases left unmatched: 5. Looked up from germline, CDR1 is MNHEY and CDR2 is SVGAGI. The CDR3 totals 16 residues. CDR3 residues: CASSYSRGARTGELFF. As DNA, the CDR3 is TGTGCCAGCAGTTACTCGCGGGGGGCGCGGACCGGGGAGCTGTTTTTT.

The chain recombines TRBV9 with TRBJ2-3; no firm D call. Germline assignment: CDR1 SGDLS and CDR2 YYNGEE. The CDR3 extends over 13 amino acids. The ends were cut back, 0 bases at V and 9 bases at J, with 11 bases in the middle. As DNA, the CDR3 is TGTGCCAGCAGCGTAGTGACGGCCAACACGCAGTATTTT. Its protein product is CASSVVTANTQYF. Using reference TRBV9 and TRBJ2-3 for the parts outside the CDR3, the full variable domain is DSGVTQTPKHLITATGQRVTLRCSPRSGDLSVYWYQQSLDQGLQFLIQYYNGEERAKGNILERFSAQQFPDLHSELNLSSLELGDSALYFCASSVVTANTQYFGPGTRLTVL.

The CDR3 here is CSVEVEEGANVLTF. CDR3 DNA: TGCAGCGTTGAAGTTGAGGAAGGGGCCAACGTCCTGACTTTC. This chain links TRBV29-1 with TRBJ2-6; no reliable D call. Trimming took off 1 base at V and 4 bases at J, with 8 bases between the two ends. CDR1 and CDR2 (germline): SQVTM, ANQGSEA. CDR3 length equals 14 residues. Combining the CDR3 with reference TRBV29-1 and TRBJ2-6 gives the whole variable domain SAVISQKPSRDICQRGTSLTIQCQVDSQVTMMFWYRQQPGQSLTLIATANQGSEATYESGFVIDKFPISRPNLTFSTLTVSNMSPEDSSIYLCSVEVEEGANVLTFGAGSRLTVL.

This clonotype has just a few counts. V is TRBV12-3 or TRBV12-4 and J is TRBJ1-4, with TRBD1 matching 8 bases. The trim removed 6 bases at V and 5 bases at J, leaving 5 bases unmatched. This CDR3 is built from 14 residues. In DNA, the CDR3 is TGTGCCAGCAGCGGACAGGGTCGAAATGAAAAACTGTTTTTT. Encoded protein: CASSGQGRNEKLFF.

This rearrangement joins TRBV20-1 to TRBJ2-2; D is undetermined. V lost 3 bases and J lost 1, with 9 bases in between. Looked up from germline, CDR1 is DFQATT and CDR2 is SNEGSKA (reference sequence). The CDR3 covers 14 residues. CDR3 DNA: TGCAGTGCTAGCCCACAGCAGAACACCGGGGAGCTGTTTTTT. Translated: CSASPQQNTGELFF.

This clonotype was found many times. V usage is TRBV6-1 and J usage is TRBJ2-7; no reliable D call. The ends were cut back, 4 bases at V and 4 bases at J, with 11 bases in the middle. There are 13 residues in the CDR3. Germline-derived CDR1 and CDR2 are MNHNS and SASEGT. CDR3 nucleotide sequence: TGTGCCAGCAGTGCTCTCTCCAAATACGAGCAGTACTTC. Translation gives CASSALSKYEQYF.

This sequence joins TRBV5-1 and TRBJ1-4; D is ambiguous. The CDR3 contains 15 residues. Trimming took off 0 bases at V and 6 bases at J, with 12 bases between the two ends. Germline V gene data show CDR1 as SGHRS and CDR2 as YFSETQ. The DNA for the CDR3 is TGCGCCAGCAGCTTGGGACGGGTGGGATATGAAAAACTGTTTTTT. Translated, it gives CASSLGRVGYEKLFF.

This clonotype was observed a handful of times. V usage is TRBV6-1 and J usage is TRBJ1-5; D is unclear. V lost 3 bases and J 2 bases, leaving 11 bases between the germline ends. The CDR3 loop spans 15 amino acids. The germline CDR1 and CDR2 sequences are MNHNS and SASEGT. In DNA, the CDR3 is TGTGCCAGCAGTGATCAGACATCGGGCAATCAGCCCCAGCATTTT. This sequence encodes CASSDQTSGNQPQHF.

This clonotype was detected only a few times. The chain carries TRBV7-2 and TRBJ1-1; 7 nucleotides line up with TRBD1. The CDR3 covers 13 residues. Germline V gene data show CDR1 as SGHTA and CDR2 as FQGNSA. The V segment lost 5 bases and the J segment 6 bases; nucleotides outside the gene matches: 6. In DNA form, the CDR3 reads TGTGCCAGCAGCCAGGGGGGGGCGGCTGAAGCTTTCTTT. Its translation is CASSQGGAAEAFF.

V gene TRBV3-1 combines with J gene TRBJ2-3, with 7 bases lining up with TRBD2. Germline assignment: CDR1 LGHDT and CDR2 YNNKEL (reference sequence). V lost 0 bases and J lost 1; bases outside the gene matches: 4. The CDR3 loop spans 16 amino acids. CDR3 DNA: TGTGCCAGCAGCCAAGAGCCAGCGGGACGCACAGATACGCAGTATTTT. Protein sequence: CASSQEPAGRTDTQYF.

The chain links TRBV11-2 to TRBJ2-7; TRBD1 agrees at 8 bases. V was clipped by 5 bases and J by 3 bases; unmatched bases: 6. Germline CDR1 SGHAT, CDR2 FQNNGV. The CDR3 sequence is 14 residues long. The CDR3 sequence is CASSEGTGYYEQYF. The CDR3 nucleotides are TGTGCCAGCAGCGAAGGGACAGGATACTACGAGCAGTACTTC.

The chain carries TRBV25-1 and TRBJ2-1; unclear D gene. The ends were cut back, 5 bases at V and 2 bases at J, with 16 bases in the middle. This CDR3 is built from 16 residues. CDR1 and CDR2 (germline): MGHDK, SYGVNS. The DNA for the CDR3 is TGTGCCAGCAGTTGGTCCGGGCCCCCCCCCTACAATGAGCAGTTCTTC. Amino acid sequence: CASSWSGPPPYNEQFF.

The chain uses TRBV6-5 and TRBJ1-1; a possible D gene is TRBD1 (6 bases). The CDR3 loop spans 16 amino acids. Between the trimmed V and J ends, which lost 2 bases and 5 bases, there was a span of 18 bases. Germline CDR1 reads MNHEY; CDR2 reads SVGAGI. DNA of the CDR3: TGTGCCAGCAGTTACGTTGCGGGGGGCTGGGTTACTGAAGCTTTCTTT. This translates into CASSYVAGGWVTEAFF.

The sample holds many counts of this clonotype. The CDR3 loop is CASSPSAGTSGINEQFF. Written as DNA, the CDR3 is TGTGCCAGCAGCCCTTCTGCCGGGACTAGCGGGATCAATGAGCAGTTCTTC. The chain is built from TRBV7-8 and TRBJ2-1; 13 nucleotides match TRBD2. V lost 5 bases to trimming and J lost 6 bases; unmatched junction nucleotides: 10. Germline CDR1 and CDR2: SGHVS and FQNEAQ. CDR3 length: 17 amino acids.

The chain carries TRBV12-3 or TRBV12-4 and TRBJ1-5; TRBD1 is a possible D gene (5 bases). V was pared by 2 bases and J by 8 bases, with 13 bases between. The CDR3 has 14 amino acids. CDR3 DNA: TGTGCCAGCAGTTTAACCAGGGTGGGAAAGCCCCAGCATTTT. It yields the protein CASSLTRVGKPQHF.

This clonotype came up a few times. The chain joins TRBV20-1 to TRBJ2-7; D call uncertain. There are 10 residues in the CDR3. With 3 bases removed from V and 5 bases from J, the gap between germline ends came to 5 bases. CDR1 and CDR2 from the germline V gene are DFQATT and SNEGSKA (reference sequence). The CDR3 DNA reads TGCAGTGCTAGTGTTCACGAGCAGTACTTC. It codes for CSASVHEQYF.

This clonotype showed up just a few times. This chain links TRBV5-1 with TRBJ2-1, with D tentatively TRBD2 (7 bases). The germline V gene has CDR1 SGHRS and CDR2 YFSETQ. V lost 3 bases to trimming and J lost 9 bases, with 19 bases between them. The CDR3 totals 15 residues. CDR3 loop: CASSYQIGGDGEQFF. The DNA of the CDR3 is TGCGCCAGCAGCTATCAAATAGGGGGGGATGGTGAGCAGTTCTTC.

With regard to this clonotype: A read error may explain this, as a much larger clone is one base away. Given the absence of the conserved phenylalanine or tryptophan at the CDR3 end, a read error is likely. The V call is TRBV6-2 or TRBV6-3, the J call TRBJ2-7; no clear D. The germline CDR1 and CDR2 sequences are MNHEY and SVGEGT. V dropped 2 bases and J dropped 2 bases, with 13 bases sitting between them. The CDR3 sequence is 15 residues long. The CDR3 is CASSYGTSSTYEQYS. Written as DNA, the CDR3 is TGTGCCAGCAGTTACGGCACTTCGTCTACCTACGAGCAGTACTCC.